This TCR beta chain was captured in a study of blood T cell repertoires in COVID-19. In the source study's methods: Amplification from reference gene primers served as the basis for estimated nucleated cell counts. Sequencing used immunoSEQ multiplex PCR; TCRdb keeps in-frame clones, though not all of them. D and trimming come from the DNA, and the V and J calls and clone size come from that table. The sample shows 100,000 to 120,000 clones, 85% to 90% of them seen only once. This clone is a singleton in its sample. Sequencing used peripheral blood. The receptor was isolated from a woman aged 50 to 65 with acute or convalescent COVID-19.

For the CDR3, the DNA is TGTGCCACCAGTGAGAGGAGCGGGGAGCTGTTTTTT. Translated: CATSERSGELFF. V usage is TRBV24-1 and J usage is TRBJ2-2; D uncertain. CDR1 and CDR2 from the germline V gene are KGHDR and SFDVKD. Trimming shortened V by 4 bases and J by 7 bases, and 6 bases separated the two germline ends. There are 12 residues in the CDR3.